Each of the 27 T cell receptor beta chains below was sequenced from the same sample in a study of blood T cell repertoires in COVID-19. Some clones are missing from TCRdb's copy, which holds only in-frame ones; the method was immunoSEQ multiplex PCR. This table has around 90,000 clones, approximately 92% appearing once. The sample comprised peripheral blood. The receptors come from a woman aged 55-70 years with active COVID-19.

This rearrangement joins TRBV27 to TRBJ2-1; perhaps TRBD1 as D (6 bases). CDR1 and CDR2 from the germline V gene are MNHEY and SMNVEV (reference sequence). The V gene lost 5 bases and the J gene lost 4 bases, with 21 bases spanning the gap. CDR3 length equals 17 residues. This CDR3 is CASSPPRTGRSYNEQFF. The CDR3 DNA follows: TGTGCCAGCAGTCCACCCCGCACAGGGCGGAGTTACAATGAGCAGTTCTTC.

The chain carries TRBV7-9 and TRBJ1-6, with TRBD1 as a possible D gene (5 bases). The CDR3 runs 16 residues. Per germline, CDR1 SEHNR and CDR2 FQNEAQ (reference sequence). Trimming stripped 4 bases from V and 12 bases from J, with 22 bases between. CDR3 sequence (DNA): TGTGCCAGCAGCTCGGGGGGTAAGGACGCCTTTAGACCCCTCCACTTT. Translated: CASSSGGKDAFRPLHF.

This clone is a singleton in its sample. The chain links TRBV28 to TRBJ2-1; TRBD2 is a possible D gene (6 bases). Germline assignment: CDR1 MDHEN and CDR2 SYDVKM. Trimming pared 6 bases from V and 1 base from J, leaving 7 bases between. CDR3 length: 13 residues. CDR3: CASREGSYNEQFF. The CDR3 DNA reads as TGTGCCAGCAGGGAGGGATCCTACAATGAGCAGTTCTTC.

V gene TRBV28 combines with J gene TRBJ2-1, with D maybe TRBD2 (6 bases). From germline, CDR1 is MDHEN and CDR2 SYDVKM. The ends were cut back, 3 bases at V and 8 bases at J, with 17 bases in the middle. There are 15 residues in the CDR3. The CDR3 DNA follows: TGTGCCAGCAGTTTTGGCGGGGCTGAGGGGTATGAGCAGTTCTTC. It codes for CASSFGGAEGYEQFF.

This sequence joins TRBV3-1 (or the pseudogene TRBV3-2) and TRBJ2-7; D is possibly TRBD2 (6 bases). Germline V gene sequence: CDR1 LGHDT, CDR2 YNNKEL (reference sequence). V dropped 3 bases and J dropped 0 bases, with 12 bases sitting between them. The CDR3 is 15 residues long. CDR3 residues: CASSQGGGSSYEQYF. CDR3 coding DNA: TGTGCCAGCAGCCAGGGTGGGGGGAGCTCCTACGAGCAGTACTTC.

CDR3 DNA sequence: TGTGCCAGCAGCCCAGGGGAGGGCCGGGCAGATACGCAGTATTTT. It translates to CASSPGEGRADTQYF. The rearrangement uses TRBV6-4 and TRBJ2-3, with D perhaps TRBD2 (7 bases). The CDR3 sequence is 15 residues long. The V end lost 6 bases, the J end lost 4 bases, and 17 bases lay between the germline ends. Germline CDR1 is MRHNA and CDR2 is SNTAGT.

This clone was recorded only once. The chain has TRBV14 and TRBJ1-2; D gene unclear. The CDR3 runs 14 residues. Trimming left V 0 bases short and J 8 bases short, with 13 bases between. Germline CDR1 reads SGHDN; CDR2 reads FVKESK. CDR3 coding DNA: TGTGCCAGCAGCCAAGATTACGTGGCGGGCGGCTACACCTTC. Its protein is CASSQDYVAGGYTF. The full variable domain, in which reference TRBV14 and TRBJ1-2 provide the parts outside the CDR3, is EAGVTQFPSHSVIEKGQTVTLRCDPISGHDNLYWYRRVMGKEIKFLLHFVKESKQDESGMPNNRFLAERTGGTYSTLKVQPAELEDSGVYFCASSQDYVAGGYTFGSGTRLTVV.

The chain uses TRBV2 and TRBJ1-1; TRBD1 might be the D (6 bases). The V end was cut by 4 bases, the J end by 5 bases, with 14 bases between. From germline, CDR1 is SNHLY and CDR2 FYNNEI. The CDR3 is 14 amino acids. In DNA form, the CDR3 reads TGTGCCAGCAGTGTGGCGGAAAGGGGGACTGAAGCTTTCTTT. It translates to CASSVAERGTEAFF. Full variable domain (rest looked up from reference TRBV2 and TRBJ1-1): EPEVTQTPSHQVTQMGQEVILRCVPISNHLYFYWYRQILGQKVEFLVSFYNNEISEKSEIFDDQFSVERPDGSNFTLKIRSTKLEDSAMYFCASSVAERGTEAFFGQGTRLTVV.

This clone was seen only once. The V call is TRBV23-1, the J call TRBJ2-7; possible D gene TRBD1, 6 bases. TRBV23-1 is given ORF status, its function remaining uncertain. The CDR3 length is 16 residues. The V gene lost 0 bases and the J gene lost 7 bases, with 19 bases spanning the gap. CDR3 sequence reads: CASSQSGPSKGEEQYF. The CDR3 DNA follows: TGCGCCAGCAGTCAATCTGGCCCGTCCAAGGGGGAAGAGCAGTACTTC.

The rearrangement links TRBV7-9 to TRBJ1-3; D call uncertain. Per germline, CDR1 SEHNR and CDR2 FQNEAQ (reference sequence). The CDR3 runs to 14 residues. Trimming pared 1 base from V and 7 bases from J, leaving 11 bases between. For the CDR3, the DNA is TGTGCCAGCAGCTTAGAAGGAGGGAAGAACACCATATATTTT. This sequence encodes CASSLEGGKNTIYF.

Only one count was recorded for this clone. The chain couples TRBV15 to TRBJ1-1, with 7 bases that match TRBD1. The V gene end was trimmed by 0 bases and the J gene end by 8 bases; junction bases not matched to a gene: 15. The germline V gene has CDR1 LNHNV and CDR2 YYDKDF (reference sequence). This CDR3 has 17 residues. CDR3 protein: CATSRDGGGTGRWEAFF. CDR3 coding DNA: TGTGCCACCAGCAGAGATGGAGGGGGCACAGGTAGGTGGGAAGCTTTCTTT.

The CDR3, as DNA: TGTGCCAGCAGTTACGTGGACAGGGGAGGGGAAGAGACCCAGTACTTC. This codes for CASSYVDRGGEETQYF. The V gene is TRBV6-5, the J gene TRBJ2-5, with 9 bases fitting TRBD1. The V gene end was trimmed by 2 bases and the J gene end by 3 bases; junction bases not matched to a gene: 7. CDR1 and CDR2 (germline): MNHEY, SVGAGI. The CDR3 has 16 amino acids.

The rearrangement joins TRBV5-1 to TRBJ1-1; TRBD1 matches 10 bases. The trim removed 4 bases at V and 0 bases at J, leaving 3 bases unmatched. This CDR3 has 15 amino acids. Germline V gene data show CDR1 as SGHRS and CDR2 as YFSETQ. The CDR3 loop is CASSPGQGLNTEAFF. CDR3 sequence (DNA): TGCGCCAGCAGCCCGGGACAGGGGTTGAACACTGAAGCTTTCTTT.

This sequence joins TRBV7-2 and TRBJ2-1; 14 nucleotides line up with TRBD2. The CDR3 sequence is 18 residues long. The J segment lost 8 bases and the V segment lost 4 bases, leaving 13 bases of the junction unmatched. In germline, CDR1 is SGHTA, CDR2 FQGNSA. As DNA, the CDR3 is TGTGCCAGCAGCTCCCGACTTGGACTAGCGGGAGGTCCGGATGAGCAGTTCTTC. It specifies CASSSRLGLAGGPDEQFF.

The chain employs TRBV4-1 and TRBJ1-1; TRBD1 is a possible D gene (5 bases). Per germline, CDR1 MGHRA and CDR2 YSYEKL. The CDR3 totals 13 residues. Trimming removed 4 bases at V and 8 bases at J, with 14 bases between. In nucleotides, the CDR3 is TGCGCCAGCAGCCCCTTAGGGACTGAAGAAGCTTTCTTT. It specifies CASSPLGTEEAFF.

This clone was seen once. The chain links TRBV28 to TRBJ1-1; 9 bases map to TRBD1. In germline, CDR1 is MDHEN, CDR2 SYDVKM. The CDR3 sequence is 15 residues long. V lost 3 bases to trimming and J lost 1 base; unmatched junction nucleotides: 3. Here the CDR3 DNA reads TGTGCCAGCAGTTTCAACAGGGGGCAGAACACTGAAGCTTTCTTT. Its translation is CASSFNRGQNTEAFF.

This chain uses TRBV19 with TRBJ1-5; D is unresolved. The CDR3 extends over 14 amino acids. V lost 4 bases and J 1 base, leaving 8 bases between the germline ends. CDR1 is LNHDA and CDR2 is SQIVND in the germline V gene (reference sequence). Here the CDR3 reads CASSREASNQPQHF. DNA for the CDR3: TGTGCCAGTAGTAGGGAGGCAAGCAATCAGCCCCAGCATTTT.

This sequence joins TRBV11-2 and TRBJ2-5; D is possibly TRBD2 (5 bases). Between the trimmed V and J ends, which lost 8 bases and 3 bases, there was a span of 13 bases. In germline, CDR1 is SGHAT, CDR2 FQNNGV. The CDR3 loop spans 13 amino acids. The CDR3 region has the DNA TGTGCCAGCCCGGCACTAGTCAAAGAGACCCAGTACTTC. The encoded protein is CASPALVKETQYF.

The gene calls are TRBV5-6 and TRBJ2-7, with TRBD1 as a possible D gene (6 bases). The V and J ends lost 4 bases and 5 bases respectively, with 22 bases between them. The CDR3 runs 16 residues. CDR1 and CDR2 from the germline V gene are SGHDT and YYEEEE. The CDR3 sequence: CASSPTRQVPYHEQYF. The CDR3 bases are TGTGCCAGCAGCCCTACCAGACAGGTCCCGTATCACGAGCAGTACTTC. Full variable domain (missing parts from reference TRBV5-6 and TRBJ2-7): DAGVTQSPTHLIKTRGQQVTLRCSPKSGHDTVSWYQQALGQGPQFIFQYYEEEERQRGNFPDRFSGHQFPNYSSELNVNALLLGDSALYLCASSPTRQVPYHEQYFGPGTRLTVT.

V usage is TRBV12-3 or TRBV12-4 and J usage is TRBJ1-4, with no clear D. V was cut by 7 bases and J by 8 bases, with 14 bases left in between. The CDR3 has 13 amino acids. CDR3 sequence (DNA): TGTGCCAGCAAGGCCGCCACGGGGGAAAAACTGTTTTTT. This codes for CASKAATGEKLFF.

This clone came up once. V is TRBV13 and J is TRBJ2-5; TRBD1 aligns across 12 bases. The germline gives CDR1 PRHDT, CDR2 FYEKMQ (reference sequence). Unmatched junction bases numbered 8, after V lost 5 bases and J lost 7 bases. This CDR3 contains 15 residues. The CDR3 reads CASSRRDRGLGTQYF. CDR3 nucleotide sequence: TGTGCCAGCAGCCGGAGGGACAGGGGGCTTGGGACCCAGTACTTC.

The CDR3 DNA reads TGTGCCAGCAGTTTGGACAGGGATAGGGAAAAACTGTTTTTT. It is translated as CASSLDRDREKLFF. The chain combines TRBV6-6 with TRBJ1-4; 8 bases are a match to TRBD1. The V gene's germline CDR1 is MNHNY and CDR2 SVGAGI (reference sequence). The length of the CDR3 is 14 residues. Unmatched junction bases numbered 6, after V lost 4 bases and J lost 8 bases.

CDR3 sequence (DNA): TGTGCCAGCATTCCTTTAGGGGGCGCTAGCAATCAGCCCCAGCATTTT. It specifies CASIPLGGASNQPQHF. This chain connects TRBV28 to TRBJ1-5, with TRBD1 matching over 7 bases. Germline CDR1 is MDHEN and CDR2 is SYDVKM. The CDR3 extends over 16 amino acids. Germline trimming cut 7 bases from V and 0 bases from J; bases unmatched to any gene: 9.

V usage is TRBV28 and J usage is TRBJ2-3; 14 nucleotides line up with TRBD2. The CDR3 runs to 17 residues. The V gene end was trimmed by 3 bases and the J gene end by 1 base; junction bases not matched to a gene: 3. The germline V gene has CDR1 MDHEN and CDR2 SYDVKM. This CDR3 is CASSLVGLAGGTDTQYF. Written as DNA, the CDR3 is TGTGCCAGCAGTTTGGTGGGACTAGCGGGAGGCACAGATACGCAGTATTTT.

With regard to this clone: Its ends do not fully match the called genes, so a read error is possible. Written as DNA, the CDR3 is TGTGCCAGCAGGGAAGTAGCGGGAGTCGGGGAGCTGTTTTTT. Its translation is CASREVAGVGELFF. The gene calls are TRBV2 and TRBJ2-2, with 9 bases fitting TRBD2. The CDR3 has 14 amino acids. The germline V gene encodes CDR1 SNHLY and CDR2 FYNNEI.

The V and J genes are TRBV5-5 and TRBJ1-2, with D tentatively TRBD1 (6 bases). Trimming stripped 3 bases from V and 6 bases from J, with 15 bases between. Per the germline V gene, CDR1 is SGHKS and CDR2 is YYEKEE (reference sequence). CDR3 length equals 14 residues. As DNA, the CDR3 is TGTGCCAGCAGCTACTCACAGGGAAGGAATGGCTACACCTTC. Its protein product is CASSYSQGRNGYTF.

This CDR3 reads CASSEWSKRKEAFF. The CDR3 DNA is TGTGCCAGCAGCGAGTGGAGCAAGAGAAAGGAAGCTTTCTTT. The V gene is TRBV6-2 or TRBV6-3, the J gene TRBJ1-1; D unclear. Trimming cost V 6 bases and J 8 bases, with 19 bases left between them. This CDR3 contains 14 residues. Germline CDR1 MNHEY, CDR2 SVGEGT.